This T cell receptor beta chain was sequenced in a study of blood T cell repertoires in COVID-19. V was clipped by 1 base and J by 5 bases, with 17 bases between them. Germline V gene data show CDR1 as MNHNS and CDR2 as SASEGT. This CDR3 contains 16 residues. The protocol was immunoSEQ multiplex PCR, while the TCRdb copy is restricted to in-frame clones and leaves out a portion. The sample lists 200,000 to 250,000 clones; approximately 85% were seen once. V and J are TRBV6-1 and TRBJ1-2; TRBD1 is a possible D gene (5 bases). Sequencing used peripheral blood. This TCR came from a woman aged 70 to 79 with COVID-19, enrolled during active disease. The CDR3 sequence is CASSEVGRGLGYGYTF. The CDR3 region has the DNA TGTGCCAGCAGTGAAGTAGGAAGGGGATTGGGGTATGGCTACACCTTC.